Given below is one TCR beta chain in context. The antigen this receptor binds is unknown. Qualities for individual bases were not recorded, and no much larger clone is one base off. The sample is drawn from a study of OX40 agonist ivuxolimab in advanced cancers. Study-wide context: The costimulatory receptor OX40 (CD134) was targeted by ivuxolimab, a fully human IgG2 agonistic monoclonal antibody. The monotherapy dose-escalation portion (N ≈ 50 patients) of the phase I ivuxolimab trial is reported in the paper. Intravenous ivuxolimab was administered to patients every 2 weeks at six dose levels: 0.01, 0.1, 0.3, 1.5, 3 and 10 mg/kg. Peripheral TCRbeta sequencing aimed to test whether ivuxolimab altered TCR sequence diversity and caused clonal T-cell expansion. A male proportion of under 85% and a mean age of roughly 58 years, ranging from about 23 to 79, were recorded for the dose-escalation cohort. Among the roughly 54 dose-escalation patients, approximately 20 had hepatocellular carcinoma, roughly 15 melanoma, 9 renal cell carcinoma and 9 head and neck cancer. Partial responses occurred in three dose-escalation patients, of whom one had hepatocellular carcinoma and two had cutaneous melanoma. Prior anti-PD-1, anti-PD-L1 or anti-CTLA-4 therapy was permitted, and checkpoint inhibitors had been received by about 44% of dose-escalation patients. The paper as a whole reports these results and caveats: After ivuxolimab, more expanded clones were found on average in CD8+ T cells than in CD4+ T cells. Which antigens the clonally expanded peripheral T cells were specific for was not determined. Low levels of normalized T-cell clonal expansion were also seen in some patients who did not respond. At doses of 0.1 to 3.0 mg/kg, clonal expansion of both CD4+ and CD8+ T cells in blood was seen between baseline and week 6. In the 0.1-3.0 mg/kg groups, partial responders had among the lowest normalized peripheral clonal expansion, particularly in CD8+ T cells.

For sequencing of the TCRbeta CDR3 region, genomic DNA was extracted from the sorted cells. The immunoSEQ Assay was used for sequencing of TCRbeta CDR3 regions. Here the immuneACCESS table is served through TCRdb, limited to in-frame sequences with V and J called. Missing clones are a known gap in these copies; in checked studies unresolved V genes cover under half, and the rest lacks a known reason. The sample data list under 110,000 clones, and roughly nine tenths of these were observed just once. 0.4% to 0.6% of the sample comes from the top ten. Looking up the germline V gene yields CDR1 KGHSH and CDR2 LQKENI. The CDR3 measures 15 amino acids from cysteine to phenylalanine. Only the CDR3 DNA is retained, 45 bases long and in frame from the first base. The V end gives up 3 bases and the J end 7 bases, leaving 5 bases in the junction not matched to a gene. Patients with autoimmune disease history or receiving systemic immunosuppression were excluded from the trial. Peripheral blood for TCR sequencing was collected from all dose cohorts at baseline, on cycle 4 day 1, and on cycle 7 day 1. The samples were taken from a phase I, first-in-human, multicenter, open-label dose-escalation trial of ivuxolimab. Adults with locally advanced or metastatic melanoma, renal cell carcinoma, hepatocellular carcinoma or head and neck squamous cell carcinoma were enrolled in the trial. Before TCR sequencing, CD4+ T cells and CD8+ T cells from peripheral blood were sorted into separate populations.

This receptor was taken from an adult with an advanced solid tumor such as melanoma, head and neck, liver or kidney cancer. Specimen: CD4+ or CD8+ T cells sorted from blood, collected in a trial of the OX40 agonist ivuxolimab. The rearrangement joined TRBV18 to TRBJ2-4, and 11 junction bases match TRBD1. The bases are TGTGCCAGCTCACCGGTCGGACAGGGGGCGAACATTCAGTACTTC. Translated, it gives CASSPVGQGANIQYF. The entire variable domain, with the stretches around the CDR3 drawn from the reference TRBV18 and TRBJ2-4 proteins, is NAGVMQNPRHLVRRRGQEARLRCSPMKGHSHVYWYRQLPEEGLKFMVYLQKENIIDESGMPKERFSAEFPKEGPSILRIQQVVRGDSAAYFCASSPVGQGANIQYFGAGTRLSVL.